The rows below give T cell receptor beta chains drawn from one sample of a study of cytomegalovirus exposure and HLA in healthy donors. The data were produced by immunoSEQ multiplex PCR, yet TCRdb's version contains in-frame clones alone and is incomplete. The sample holds roughly 100,000 clones, about 67% seen once. Sequenced: PBMCs. The receptors were sampled from a young woman in good health and CMV-seropositive. Both conserved end residues are part of each CDR3. Fields, in order: clone size, D gene, V gene, J gene, CDR3 DNA, CDR3 protein. A D gene is named only where the DNA matches it firmly. Clone size is stated in some rows and not others, as once, few, many or a class when expanded.

.	.	TRBV29-1	TRBJ1-1	TGCAGCGTTGTGCCCTACAGGGCGACGGCTGAAGCTTTCTTT	CSVVPYRATAEAFF
.	TRBD2	TRBV9	TRBJ2-3	TGTGCCAGCAGCGTGGGAGGGACCGATACGCAGTATTTT	CASSVGGTDTQYF
few	.	TRBV5-1	TRBJ2-7	TGCGCCAGCAGCCCCGGGAACGAGCAGTACTTC	CASSPGNEQYF
medium-sized	.	TRBV7-6	TRBJ1-2	TGTGCCAGCAGCCTCCGAAGCGCGGGGGTTGAGGGCTACACCTTC	CASSLRSAGVEGYTF
.	TRBD2	TRBV29-1	TRBJ2-1	TGCAGCGTTGAAGGGACGCTAGCGGGGGAAACCTACAATGAGCAGTTCTTC	CSVEGTLAGETYNEQFF
.	TRBD1	TRBV19	TRBJ1-6	TGTGCCAGTAGTTACCGGGACAGTAATTCACCCCTCCACTTT	CASSYRDSNSPLHF
.	TRBD1	TRBV6-5	TRBJ2-7	TGTGCCAGCAGTTACTCATCCGGGACAGGCGGCTACGAGCAGTACTTC	CASSYSSGTGGYEQYF
once	TRBD1	TRBV7-9	TRBJ1-4	TGTGCCAGCAGCCCCGGACAGGCCAATGAAAAACTGTTTTTT	CASSPGQANEKLFF
.	TRBD2	TRBV2	TRBJ2-5	TGTGCCAGCAGTATGGGACTAGCGGGAGCAGAGACCCAGTACTTC	CASSMGLAGAETQYF
few	TRBD1	TRBV6-1	TRBJ1-5	TGTGCCAGCAGTGAAGAGTCCGGACAGGGTTATCAGCCCCAGCATTTT	CASSEESGQGYQPQHF
.	.	TRBV27	TRBJ1-1	TGTGCCAGCAGTTTGCGGAACCTTAACACTGAAGCTTTCTTT	CASSLRNLNTEAFF
.	.	TRBV25-1	TRBJ2-7	TGTGCCAGCAGTCCCCCAGGGGCGTTTAACGAGCAGTACTTC	CASSPPGAFNEQYF
.	.	TRBV7-9	TRBJ2-7	TGTGCCAGCAGCTCCCCTCTACACTACTCCTACGAGCAGTACTTC	CASSSPLHYSYEQYF
.	.	TRBV28	TRBJ2-7	TGTGCCAGCAGGGGACTCGGGAGCTCCTACGAGCAGTACTTC	CASRGLGSSYEQYF
.	.	TRBV5-1	TRBJ2-7	TGCGCCAGCAGCACGAGCGGGTCCTCCTACGAGCAGTACTTC	CASSTSGSSYEQYF
.	TRBD2	TRBV28	TRBJ2-1	TGTGCCTCCCCACCCCGACTAGCGGTAAGCTCCTACAATGAGCAGTTCTTC	CASPPRLAVSSYNEQFF
.	TRBD1	TRBV18	TRBJ2-7	TGTGCCAGCTCACCCTACAGGGGCCCCTACGAGCAGTACTTC	CASSPYRGPYEQYF
few	.	TRBV5-8	TRBJ1-3	TGTGCCAGCAGCGCCCGACAGGTTCGCCTTTCTGGAAACACCATATATTTT	CASSARQVRLSGNTIYF
.	TRBD1	TRBV5-1	TRBJ2-1	TGCGCCAGCAGCGTATCGACAGGGTTAGATGAGCAGTTCTTC	CASSVSTGLDEQFF
.	TRBD1	TRBV6-1	TRBJ2-3	TGTGCCAGCATTAGGGGGCGAGGGGATACGCAGTATTTT	CASIRGRGDTQYF
once	.	TRBV9	TRBJ1-1	TGTGCCAGCAGCGCGGACAGCCTGGGTGAAGCTTTCTTT	CASSADSLGEAFF
.	TRBD2	TRBV6-6	TRBJ2-3	TGTGCCAGCAGTTACTCTAGCGGGGCGGATACGCAGTATTTT	CASSYSSGADTQYF
.	.	TRBV18	TRBJ2-6	TGTGCCAGCTCACCGAGAATCGCAGGGGAGGGCGGGGCCAACGTCCTGACTTTC	CASSPRIAGEGGANVLTF
.	.	TRBV27	TRBJ1-2	TGTGCCAGCAGTTTAACCGGGAAGGGCTACACCTTC	CASSLTGKGYTF
.	TRBD1	TRBV11-2	TRBJ1-1	TGTGCCAGCAGCTTAGTATTGGGGCAGGGGGTATCTAACACTGAAGCTTTCTTT	CASSLVLGQGVSNTEAFF
.	TRBD1	TRBV19	TRBJ2-7	TGTGCCAGTAGTCTCTCCGGCGGGACAGGGTTCTACGAGCAGTACTTC	CASSLSGGTGFYEQYF
.	.	TRBV5-1	TRBJ1-3	TGCGCCAGCAGCTTGGGACACGAAGACAACACCATATATTTT	CASSLGHEDNTIYF
.	.	TRBV7-9	TRBJ2-7	TGTGCCAGCGGCGACCCGAGGGTCGGGACCTACGAGCAGTACTTC	CASGDPRVGTYEQYF
.	.	TRBV19	TRBJ2-7	TGTGCCAGTAGTTCCGCCTACGAGCAGTACTTC	CASSSAYEQYF
.	.	TRBV21-1	TRBJ2-7	TGTGCCAGCATTCCCATCTGGGGACAGGGACCCTACGAGCAGTACTTC	CASIPIWGQGPYEQYF
.	.	TRBV2	TRBJ2-5	TGTGCCAGCAGTGTAGGGATGGTGGCTAGCAGAGAGACCCAGTACTTC	CASSVGMVASRETQYF
.	.	TRBV19	TRBJ1-2	TGTGCCAGTACCCTCGAGGGAGGGTCCGGCTACACCTTC	CASTLEGGSGYTF
.	.	TRBV7-9	TRBJ1-1	TGTGCCAGCAGCTTAGCGCCCAGGGCCCAAGAAGCTTTCTTT	CASSLAPRAQEAFF
.	TRBD1	TRBV2	TRBJ2-1	TGTGCCAGCAGCCGACAGGGCTCCTACAATGAGCAGTTCTTC	CASSRQGSYNEQFF
.	.	TRBV9	TRBJ1-2	TGTGCCAGCAGCTCCCAGGGTGTCTGGGACTATGGCTACACCTTC	CASSSQGVWDYGYTF
.	TRBD2	TRBV9	TRBJ2-5	TGTGCCAGCAGCGCGACTAGCGCAGAGACCCAGTACTTC	CASSATSAETQYF
.	.	TRBV5-6	TRBJ2-7	TGTGCCAGCAGCTTGGGAGACTACGAGCAGTACTTC	CASSLGDYEQYF
.	.	TRBV2	TRBJ1-4	TGTGCCAGCAGTGAAACGGTGTCCGCGGGAAGTGAAAAACTGTTTTTT	CASSETVSAGSEKLFF
.	TRBD2	TRBV5-1	TRBJ2-7	TGCGCCAGCAGCTTTCTGACTAGCGGGGCCTACGAGCAGTACTTC	CASSFLTSGAYEQYF
.	.	TRBV18	TRBJ2-7	TGTGCCAGCTCACCGAGCACCAATCAGGTAGAGCAGTACTTC	CASSPSTNQVEQYF
many	.	TRBV4-2	TRBJ2-3	TGTGCCAGCAGCCAAGATTCTAGAAATACGCAGTATTTT	CASSQDSRNTQYF
.	.	TRBV7-9	TRBJ2-3	TGTGCCAGCAGCTTAGGGTCCGGGAGAGGGGCAGATACGCAGTATTTT	CASSLGSGRGADTQYF
few	.	TRBV6-1	TRBJ1-5	TGTGCCAGCAGTGAAGGCGGGGTCAATCAGCCCCAGCATTTT	CASSEGGVNQPQHF
.	.	TRBV5-6	TRBJ1-1	TGTGCCAGCAGCTTGGGTGGAGAAGAAGCTTTCTTT	CASSLGGEEAFF
few	.	TRBV4-3	TRBJ1-6	TGCGCCAGCAGCCTGGGGGCAGGGAATTCACCCCTCCACTTT	CASSLGAGNSPLHF
.	.	TRBV6-5	TRBJ1-2	TGTGCCAGCAGGTCCGGGGTCTATGGCTACACCTTC	CASRSGVYGYTF
.	TRBD1	TRBV7-2	TRBJ1-3	TGTGCCAGCAGAGACAGGGGTTTCTCTGGAAACACCATATATTTT	CASRDRGFSGNTIYF
.	.	TRBV7-9	TRBJ2-3	TGTGCCAGCAGCCCACTAGGTAGCACAGATACGCAGTATTTT	CASSPLGSTDTQYF
.	.	TRBV5-4	TRBJ1-2	TGTGCCAGTACGGAGTTTACCGGTGGCTACACCTTC	CASTEFTGGYTF